The clone carrying this TCR beta chain was detected a few times. Its specificity is unknown. This may come from a read error, since a much larger clone is one base off. The entry originates in a study of regulatory T cells in long-lasting Graves disease. Trimming took 5 bases from V and 4 from J, leaving 20 bases between them. The CDR3 runs 16 residues. Germline CDR1 is SGHTA and CDR2 is FQGNSA. Time point in this sample: persistent/refractory GD, antithyroid drugs over 5 years with positive TRAb. Construction of the TCR library relied on RNA isolated from PBMCs. A peripheral blood sample, roughly 9 milliliters in volume, was drawn into EDTA tubes. Overall study results and limits: Blood alone, not thyroid tissue, was studied. Persistent disease preferred TRBV28, TRBJ1-2 and TRBJ2-5; new disease, TRBV20-1 and TRBJ2-1.

According to the study, TCR beta libraries were built with iRepertoire HTBI primers and CDR3-region Arm-PCR. Via MiXCR, TCRdb re-called the multiplex PCR reads, giving one row per CDR3 protein. The sample holds 300,000 to 500,000 distinct CDR3 sequences, roughly 20% seen once. This TCR was recovered from a female donor with Graves disease. The J gene is TRBJ1-1, the V gene TRBV7-2, with D perhaps TRBD1 (5 bases). The sequences come from peripheral blood mononuclear cells (PBMCs), collected when the disease was refractory, from a patient treated with antithyroid drugs. The CDR3 loop reads CASSPKGAGESTEAFF. The CDR3 coding sequence is TGTGCCAGCAGCCCAAAAGGGGCAGGAGAAAGCACTGAAGCTTTCTTT.